This T cell receptor (beta chain) was identified in a study of shared clonotypes between healthy human individuals. Naive CD8 cells were CD45RO-negative, positively selected for CCR7, excluding terminally differentiated effector memory CD45RA+ cells. In the original processing: Junction-only immunoSEQ data arrived without quality scores, meaning filtering differed. Method: immunoSEQ multiplex PCR; TCRdb's copy keeps in-frame clones and lacks some. D and trimming were read from the DNA, whereas the V and J calls and clone size are those reported in that table. This table holds about 590,000 clones, 95% found once. Germline V CDR1 and CDR2: MDHEN, SYDVKM. With 3 bases removed from V and 1 base from J, the gap between germline ends came to 7 bases. The CDR3 has 14 residues. Study-wide points: Naive subsets generally had larger estimated richness than memory subsets. Limited genetic and exposure-history diversity came from having few donors.

For this clone: Antigen: not known. The sample has other DNA sequences that encode this CDR3 too.

This chain connects TRBV28 to TRBJ1-3, with D maybe TRBD1 (5 bases). The sequenced sample was naive CD8+ T cells sorted from blood. This TCR came from a woman aged 25 to 39 in good health. Here the CDR3 DNA reads TGTGCCAGCAGTTTGGGGGGGTCTGGAAACACCATATATTTT. Encoded protein: CASSLGGSGNTIYF.